The TCR beta chain described here comes from a study of T cells in Graves' hyperthyroidism and ophthalmopathy. Amplification yielded TCR beta CDR3 regions, with RNA transcripts as the source. TCR CDR3 underwent first-round RT-PCR with the HTBI primer set. From the multiplex PCR reads, TCRdb called clonotypes with MiXCR, one entry per CDR3 protein. The sample lists roughly 93,000 distinct CDR3 sequences; roughly 56% were seen once. Study-wide results and caveats: Ophthalmopathy could be told apart from stable hyperthyroidism with a 13 V-J model.

Concerning this clonotype itself: As yet, its antigen is unknown.

This CDR3 region has 15 residues. Germline V gives CDR1 SGHTA, CDR2 FQGNSA. The ends lost 3 bases at V and 5 bases at J; junction bases unmatched: 6. The sequence derives from a woman aged 40 to 50 with Graves' hyperthyroidism. Sequencing used blood. The V gene is TRBV7-2, the J gene TRBJ2-5; 10 positions agree with TRBD2. As DNA, the CDR3 is TGTGCCAGCAGCTTTCGAGGGACTAGCGTGGAGACCCAGTACTTC. Protein: CASSFRGTSVETQYF.